This T cell receptor (beta chain) was sequenced in a study of Graves' ophthalmopathy and Graves' hyperthyroidism. The PBMC fraction was derived from 10 ml of fresh peripheral blood. Study-level results: Forecasting of ophthalmopathy progression by the model achieved more than 70% sensitivity and less than 80% specificity. Stable hyperthyroidism and ophthalmopathy were told apart by a 13-signature model, which achieved just over 85% sensitivity and roughly 80% specificity.

In its sample, this clonotype was seen many times. The antigen is not known. This CDR3 spans 15 amino acids. Germline V lookup: CDR1 SGHAT, CDR2 FQNNGV. Trimming removed 5 bases from V and 8 bases from J; junction bases left unmatched: 10. Amplification targeted the TCR beta CDR3 regions, with RNA transcripts as the source material. Second-round multiplex PCR came after first-round RT-PCR with HTBI primers. TCRdb ran MiXCR on the multiplex PCR reads and lists one entry per CDR3 protein. The sample lists approximately 330,000 distinct CDR3 sequences; roughly a sixth were seen once. This chain links TRBV11-2 with TRBJ1-2; 11 bases are shared with TRBD1. The receptor comes from an adult man with Graves' ophthalmopathy. Source material: peripheral blood. In DNA form, the CDR3 reads TGTGCCAGCAGCCGGACAGGGGGCGAATTGGGAGGCTACACCTTC. This gives the protein CASSRTGGELGGYTF. Complete variable domain (other parts from reference TRBV11-2 and TRBJ1-2): EAGVAQSPRYKIIEKRQSVAFWCNPISGHATLYWYQQILGQGPKLLIQFQNNGVVDDSQLPKDRFSAERLKGVDSTLKIQPAKLEDSAVYLCASSRTGGELGGYTFGSGTRLTVV.